This T cell receptor beta chain was identified in a study of metastatic and nonmetastatic thyroid tumors. Study at large: Comparison of repertoires was carried out across blood and tumor or nodule tissue from malignant and benign thyroid patients. Study observations and caveats: It was reportedly found that TCR beta diversity was significantly higher in malignant thyroid tumors than in benign nodules, a difference seen in both blood and tumor samples.

From the PCR reads, TCRdb re-called clones with MiXCR. The data contain over 20,000 clones, roughly a sixth of them singletons. Every patient was untreated before thyroid surgery. Ten or more counts support this clone. Its antigen is unknown. Looked up from germline, CDR1 is MGHRA and CDR2 is YSYEKL. This CDR3 spans 15 amino acids. V shed 1 base, J shed 4 bases, and the junction held 2 bases outside the gene matches. Sequenced input: tumor tissue. The rearrangement links TRBV4-1 to TRBJ2-7; 12 bases agree with TRBD2. The sequence was collected from a female donor with papillary thyroid cancer or a benign thyroid nodule (not recorded which). Some clones in this sample may be carry-over from other donors' samples. The CDR3 sequence: CASSQAGTSGYEQYF. The DNA for the CDR3 is TGCGCCAGCAGCCAAGCCGGGACTAGCGGGTACGAGCAGTACTTC.